These 17 T cell receptor beta chains share one sample of origin, sequenced in a study of blood T cell repertoires in COVID-19. Sequencing was performed with immunoSEQ multiplex PCR; in TCRdb, only in-frame clones are kept and a portion is missing. The sample includes some 330,000 clones, approximately 89% seen only once; the top ten take over 1.5%. The sample comprised peripheral blood. The receptor set was obtained from a woman aged 25-40 years with COVID-19, enrolled during active disease.

The chain links TRBV6-5 to TRBJ1-1; 9 nucleotides agree with TRBD1. The V and J ends lost 4 bases and 5 bases, in that order; junction bases with no gene match: 5. The CDR3 totals 14 residues. CDR1 is MNHEY, CDR2 SVGAGI, per germline. CDR3 sequence: CASSSRDRVTEAFF. CDR3 in DNA: TGTGCCAGCAGTTCCCGGGACAGGGTAACTGAAGCTTTCTTT.

The chain is built from TRBV9 and TRBJ2-7; weak D call: TRBD1 (6 bases). CDR3 length: 15 amino acids. The V and J ends lost 0 bases and 5 bases respectively, with 15 bases between them. The germline V gene encodes CDR1 SGDLS and CDR2 YYNGEE. Here the CDR3 DNA reads TGTGCCAGCAGCGTAGGGGGTACAGGGTCCCACGAGCAGTACTTC. As protein: CASSVGGTGSHEQYF.

In the case of this clone: This CDR3 is also generated by other DNA sequences in the sample. The chain employs TRBV5-1 and TRBJ1-1, with unresolved D. Trimming took off 0 bases at V and 1 base at J, with 7 bases between the two ends. The CDR3 spans 14 residues. Germline V lookup: CDR1 SGHRS, CDR2 YFSETQ. The CDR3 DNA follows: TGCGCCAGCAGCTTGGCCGGAGGGAACACTGAAGCTTTCTTT. It encodes CASSLAGGNTEAFF.

The rearrangement uses TRBV5-4 and TRBJ2-5; 10 bases align to TRBD2. Germline V lookup: CDR1 SGHNT, CDR2 YYREEE (reference sequence). The CDR3 length is 14 residues. V was clipped by 4 bases and J by 5 bases; unmatched bases: 5. CDR3 nucleotides: TGTGCCAGCAGCAGCGGGGGGGCCGGGGAGACCCAGTACTTC. It codes for CASSSGGAGETQYF.

Here the CDR3 DNA reads TGTGCCAGCAGCCAAGGGTCAGGTAACACCATATATTTT. Amino acid sequence: CASSQGSGNTIYF. The chain links TRBV3-1 (or the pseudogene TRBV3-2) to TRBJ1-3; D is unresolved. CDR1 and CDR2 (germline): LGHDT, YNNKEL (reference sequence). Trimming pared 1 base from V and 7 bases from J, leaving 8 bases between. This CDR3 has 13 residues.

This chain connects TRBV11-2 to TRBJ2-7, with TRBD1 matching 7 bases. The CDR3 has 15 amino acids. In germline, CDR1 is SGHAT, CDR2 FQNNGV. Trimming took 2 bases from V and 1 from J; bases not matched to a gene: 5. The CDR3 region has the DNA TGTGCCAGCAGCTTATTGGGACAGTGGTCCTACGAGCAGTACTTC. It translates to CASSLLGQWSYEQYF.

The rearrangement uses TRBV7-9 and TRBJ2-7; D perhaps matches TRBD1 (5 bases). V dropped 2 bases and J dropped 2 bases, with 10 bases sitting between them. The CDR3 is 14 residues long. The germline V gene has CDR1 SEHNR and CDR2 FQNEAQ (reference sequence). As DNA, the CDR3 is TGTGCCAGCAGCTTAAGGGGCAGACCCTACGAGCAGTACGTC. It codes for CASSLRGRPYEQYV.

This clone was detected once. The chain carries TRBV19 and TRBJ2-1; 9 bases line up with TRBD1. Germline CDR1 and CDR2: LNHDA and SQIVND (reference sequence). The CDR3 length is 17 residues. Germline trimming cut 4 bases from V and 4 bases from J; bases unmatched to any gene: 11. For the CDR3, the DNA is TGTGCCAGTAGTACCCAGGACAGGGGAGGGGTTTACAATGAGCAGTTCTTC. It is translated as CASSTQDRGGVYNEQFF.

The V and J genes are TRBV12-5 and TRBJ2-2, with 8 bases matching TRBD2. The CDR3 is 19 residues long. Germline V gives CDR1 LGHNT, CDR2 FRNRAP. V trimming: 4 bases; J trimming: 3 bases; junction bases outside the gene matches: 16. Here the CDR3 reads CASGSPRGVVLRYTGELFF. The CDR3 DNA is TGTGCTAGTGGTTCCCCGCGGGGGGTGGTTTTGCGTTACACCGGGGAGCTGTTTTTT. The variable domain in full, with the rest retrieved from reference TRBV12-5 and TRBJ2-2, is DARVTQTPRHKVTEMGQEVTMRCQPILGHNTVFWYRQTMMQGLELLAYFRNRAPLDDSGMPKDRFSAEMPDATLATLKIQPSEPRDSAVYFCASGSPRGVVLRYTGELFFGEGSRLTVL.

The genes are TRBV7-8 and TRBJ2-2; 8 bases line up with TRBD1. The CDR3 is made up of 16 amino acids. V lost 4 bases, J lost 5 bases, and 9 bases stayed unmatched. The V gene's germline CDR1 is SGHVS and CDR2 FQNEAQ. DNA for the CDR3: TGTGCCAGCAGCTCACACCAGGGGGCTCAAACCGGGGAGCTGTTTTTT. Translating gives CASSSHQGAQTGELFF. Filled out from reference TRBV7-8 and TRBJ2-2, the complete variable domain reads GAGVSQSPRYKVAKRGQDVALRCDPISGHVSLFWYQQALGQGPEFLTYFQNEAQLDKSGLPSDRFFAERPEGSVSTLKIQRTQQEDSAVYLCASSSHQGAQTGELFFGEGSRLTVL.

The chain uses TRBV11-2 and TRBJ1-6, with D unclear. Germline V gene sequence: CDR1 SGHAT, CDR2 FQNNGV. The ends were cut back, 1 base at V and 7 bases at J, with 8 bases in the middle. CDR3 size: 14 residues. The CDR3 DNA is TGTGCCAGCAGCTTAGTTAGGGAGAATTCACCCCTCCACTTT. Translating gives CASSLVRENSPLHF.

The J gene is TRBJ2-3, the V gene TRBV28; a weak D match, TRBD2 (5 bases). CDR3 length equals 14 residues. Germline-derived CDR1 and CDR2 are MDHEN and SYDVKM. The V end was cut by 3 bases, the J end by 6 bases, with 13 bases between. The CDR3 here is CASSFWRTGDTQYF. CDR3 DNA sequence: TGTGCCAGCAGTTTTTGGAGGACGGGGGATACGCAGTATTTT.

This rearrangement joins TRBV4-1 to TRBJ1-4; D perhaps matches TRBD1 (6 bases). From germline, CDR1 is MGHRA and CDR2 YSYEKL. The germline V and J ends were trimmed by 3 bases and 7 bases, with 12 bases remaining between them. The CDR3 sequence is 14 residues long. The CDR3 is CASSQKTGTEKLFF. DNA for the CDR3: TGCGCCAGCAGCCAGAAGACAGGTACTGAAAAACTGTTTTTT.

This clone was recorded once. The V call is TRBV15, the J call TRBJ2-5; D is possibly TRBD1 (5 bases). The CDR3 has 14 amino acids. Trimming took off 0 bases at V and 1 base at J, with 6 bases between the two ends. Germline-derived CDR1 and CDR2 are LNHNV and YYDKDF (reference sequence). CDR3 nucleotides: TGTGCCACCAGCAGAGACAGGGCCCAAGAGACCCAGTACTTC. Amino acids: CATSRDRAQETQYF.

J is TRBJ2-7 and V is TRBV7-8, with TRBD1 identical over 7 bases. The CDR3 is 17 amino acids. V lost 0 bases, J lost 2 bases, and 10 bases stayed unmatched. Germline values: CDR1 SGHVS, CDR2 FQNEAQ. The CDR3 spells CASSLAILRDRTYEQYF. The CDR3 DNA reads TGTGCCAGCAGCTTAGCGATCCTCCGGGACAGAACCTACGAGCAGTACTTC.

The rearrangement links TRBV29-1 to TRBJ1-2; 7 bases match TRBD1. CDR3 length: 12 residues. CDR1 and CDR2 from the germline V gene are SQVTM and ANQGSEA. The trim removed 7 bases at V and 4 bases at J, leaving 6 bases unmatched. Here the CDR3 reads CSAYRGPYGYTF. Written as DNA, the CDR3 is TGCAGCGCCTACAGGGGTCCCTATGGCTACACCTTC.

The chain employs TRBV4-2 and TRBJ2-1, with D unresolved. The CDR3 length is 14 residues. The ends were cut back, 0 bases at V and 2 bases at J, with 5 bases in the middle. CDR1 LGHNA and CDR2 YNFKEQ come from the germline V gene. CDR3 in amino acids: CASSQDPAYNEQFF. As DNA, the CDR3 is TGTGCCAGCAGCCAAGATCCCGCCTACAATGAGCAGTTCTTC.